This T cell receptor beta chain was obtained from a study of beta chain features in type 1 diabetes. About the research overall: Examined across all samples were almost 110 million sorted cells.

The sequenced template was cDNA made from the entire isolated RNA. Sequencing was performed with immunoSEQ multiplex PCR; in TCRdb, only in-frame clones are kept and a portion is missing. This sample has a few hundred thousand clones, with about 15% found just once. This clone has a handful of counts. Antigen specificity is unknown. Germline CDR1 and CDR2: MNHEY and SMNVEV (reference sequence). The CDR3 contains 15 residues. Losses at the gene ends were 5 bases for V and 6 bases for J; bases not matched to a gene: 7. Whole-study findings and limits: Patients with type 1 diabetes showed fewer VDJ junction insertions and more deletions.

The clonotype comes from a woman in her late teens or twenties in good health. Sequencing input: naive CD4+ T cells from blood. The V call is TRBV27, the J call TRBJ2-2, with 9 bases that match TRBD2. The CDR3 DNA follows: TGTGCCAGCAGTCCGGGACTAGCTCGACCCGGGGAGCTGTTTTTT. Translating it yields CASSPGLARPGELFF.